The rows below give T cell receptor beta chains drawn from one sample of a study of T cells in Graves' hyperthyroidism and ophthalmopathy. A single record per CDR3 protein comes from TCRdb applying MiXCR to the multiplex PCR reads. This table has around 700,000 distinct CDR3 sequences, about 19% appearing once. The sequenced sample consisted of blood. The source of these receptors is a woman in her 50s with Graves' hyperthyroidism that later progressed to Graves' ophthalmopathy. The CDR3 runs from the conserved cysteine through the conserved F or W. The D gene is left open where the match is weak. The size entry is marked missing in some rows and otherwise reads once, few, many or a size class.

TGTGCCAGCAGCTTAGCGGTAGCGGGGGAAGAGACCCAGTACTTC | CASSLAVAGEETQYF | few | TRBJ2-5 | TRBV11-1 | TRBD2
TGCAGTGCGGAGGAGGGGGGAAGCTACGAGCAGTACTTC | CSAEEGGSYEQYF | few | TRBJ2-7 | TRBV20-1 | -
TGTGCCAGCAGCTTTTGGACGGATGCAACTAATGAAAAACTGTTTTTT | CASSFWTDATNEKLFF | - | TRBJ1-4 | TRBV3-1 | -
TGTGCCAGCCGTAGCCTCGTAGGCCAGAGGACTGAAGCTTTCTTT | CASRSLVGQRTEAFF | few | TRBJ1-1 | TRBV27 | -
TGCAGTGCTATGACAGGGTCCATTCAGTACTTC | CSAMTGSIQYF | many | TRBJ2-4 | TRBV20-1 | TRBD1
TGTGCCAGCAGCCAAGAAGGGCGGGCTCTCGGCGAGCAGTACTTC | CASSQEGRALGEQYF | many | TRBJ2-7 | TRBV3-1 | -
TGTGCCAGCCGGGCAGGGAGCAATCAGCCCCAGCATTTT | CASRAGSNQPQHF | - | TRBJ1-5 | TRBV12-3/TRBV12-4 | -
TGTGCCAGCAGCCCTCCGGGACTAGCTTCGACCGGGGAGCTGTTTTTT | CASSPPGLASTGELFF | few | TRBJ2-2 | TRBV7-8 | TRBD2
TGTGCCAGCAGAACTCCGAAGGGGGCCTACGAGCAGTACTTC | CASRTPKGAYEQYF | many | TRBJ2-7 | TRBV11-2 | -
TGCGCCAGCAGCATCGGGACAGGGTACAATGAGCAGTTCTTC | CASSIGTGYNEQFF | - | TRBJ2-1 | TRBV5-1 | TRBD1
TGTGCCAGCAGTTACGGAGGGACTGAAGCTTTCTTT | CASSYGGTEAFF | many | TRBJ1-1 | TRBV6-5 | -
TGTGCCAGCAGCCAATCGGGGGTAGCAGATACGCAGTATTTT | CASSQSGVADTQYF | few | TRBJ2-3 | TRBV11-2 | -
TGTGCCAGCAGCCAGGTTAACCCCGGGGATGAGCAGTTCTTC | CASSQVNPGDEQFF | - | TRBJ2-1 | TRBV4-2 | -
TGTGCCAGCAGTTTATCCCCCTACAGGGGCCCGAACACCGGGGAGCTGTTTTTT | CASSLSPYRGPNTGELFF | many | TRBJ2-2 | TRBV27 | TRBD1